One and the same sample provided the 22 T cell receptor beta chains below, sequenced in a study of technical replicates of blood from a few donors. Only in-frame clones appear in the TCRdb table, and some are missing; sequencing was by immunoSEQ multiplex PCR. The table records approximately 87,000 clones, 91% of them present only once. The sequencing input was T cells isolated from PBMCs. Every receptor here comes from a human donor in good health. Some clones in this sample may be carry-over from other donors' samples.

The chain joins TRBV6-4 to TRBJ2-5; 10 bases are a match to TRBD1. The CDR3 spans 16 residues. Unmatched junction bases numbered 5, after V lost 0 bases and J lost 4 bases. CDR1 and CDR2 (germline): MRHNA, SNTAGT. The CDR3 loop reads CASSDSRDRGRETQYF. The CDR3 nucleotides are TGTGCCAGCAGTGACTCCCGGGACAGGGGTAGAGAGACCCAGTACTTC.

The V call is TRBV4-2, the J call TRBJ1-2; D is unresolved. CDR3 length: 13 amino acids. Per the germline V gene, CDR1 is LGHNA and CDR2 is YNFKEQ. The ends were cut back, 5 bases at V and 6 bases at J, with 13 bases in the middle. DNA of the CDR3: TGTGCCAGCAGCGCACCGGAGCTGGATGGCTACACCTTC. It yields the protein CASSAPELDGYTF.

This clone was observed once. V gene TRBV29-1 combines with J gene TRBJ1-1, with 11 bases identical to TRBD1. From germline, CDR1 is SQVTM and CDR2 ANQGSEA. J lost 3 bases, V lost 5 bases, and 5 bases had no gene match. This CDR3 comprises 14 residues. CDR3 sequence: CSVNRDRGDTEAFF. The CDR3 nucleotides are TGCAGCGTTAACCGGGACAGGGGGGACACTGAAGCTTTCTTT. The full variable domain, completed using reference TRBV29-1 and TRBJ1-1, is SAVISQKPSRDICQRGTSLTIQCQVDSQVTMMFWYRQQPGQSLTLIATANQGSEATYESGFVIDKFPISRPNLTFSTLTVSNMSPEDSSIYLCSVNRDRGDTEAFFGQGTRLTVV.

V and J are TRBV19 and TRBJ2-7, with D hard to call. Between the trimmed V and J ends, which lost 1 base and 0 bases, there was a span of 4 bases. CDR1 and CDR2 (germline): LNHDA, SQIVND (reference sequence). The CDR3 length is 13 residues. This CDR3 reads CASSIGSSYEQYF. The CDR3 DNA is TGTGCCAGTAGTATAGGGAGCTCCTACGAGCAGTACTTC.

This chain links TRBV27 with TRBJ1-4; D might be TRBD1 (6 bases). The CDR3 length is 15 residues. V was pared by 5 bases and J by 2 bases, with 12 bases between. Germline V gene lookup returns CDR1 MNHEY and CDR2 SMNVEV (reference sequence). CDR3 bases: TGTGCCAGCAGTCTTACAGGGTACACTAATGAAAAACTGTTTTTT. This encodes CASSLTGYTNEKLFF.

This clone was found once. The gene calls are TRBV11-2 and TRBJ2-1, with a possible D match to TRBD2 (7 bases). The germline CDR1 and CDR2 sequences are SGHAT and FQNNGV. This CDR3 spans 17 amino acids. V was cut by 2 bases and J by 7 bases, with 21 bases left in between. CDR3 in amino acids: CASSLPGGGGLGNEQFF. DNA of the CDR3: TGTGCCAGCAGCTTACCTGGCGGGGGCGGTTTGGGGAATGAGCAGTTCTTC.

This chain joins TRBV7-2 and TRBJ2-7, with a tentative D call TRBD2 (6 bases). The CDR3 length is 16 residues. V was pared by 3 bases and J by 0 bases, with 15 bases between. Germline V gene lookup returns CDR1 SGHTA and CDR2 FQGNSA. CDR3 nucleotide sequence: TGTGCCAGCAGCTTCTCTAGCGCCAGGAGCTCCTACGAGCAGTACTTC. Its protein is CASSFSSARSSYEQYF.

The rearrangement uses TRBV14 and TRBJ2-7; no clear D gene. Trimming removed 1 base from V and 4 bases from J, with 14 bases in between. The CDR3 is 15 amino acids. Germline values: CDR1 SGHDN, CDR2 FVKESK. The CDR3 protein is CASSQGRSPLYEQYF. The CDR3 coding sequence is TGTGCCAGCAGCCAAGGCAGGTCTCCGCTATACGAGCAGTACTTC.

CDR3 DNA sequence: TGTGCCAGCATATTCCAGGGGGCGAGGGATGAGCAGTTCTTC. Translating it yields CASIFQGARDEQFF. J is TRBJ2-1 and V is TRBV5-6; TRBD1 agrees at 8 bases. Trimming took 6 bases from V and 8 from J; bases not matched to a gene: 10. Germline V gene lookup returns CDR1 SGHDT and CDR2 YYEEEE. The CDR3 has 14 residues.

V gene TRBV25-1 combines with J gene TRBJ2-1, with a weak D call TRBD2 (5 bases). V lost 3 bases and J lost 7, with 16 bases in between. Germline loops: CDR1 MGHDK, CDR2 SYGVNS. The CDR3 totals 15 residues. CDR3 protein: CASSESSWRRNEQFF. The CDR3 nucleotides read TGTGCCAGCAGTGAGAGTAGCTGGAGGAGGAATGAGCAGTTCTTC. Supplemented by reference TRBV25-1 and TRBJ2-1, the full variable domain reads EADIYQTPRYLVIGTGKKITLECSQTMGHDKMYWYQQDPGMELHLIHYSYGVNSTEKGDLSSESTVSRIRTEHFPLTLESARPSHTSQYLCASSESSWRRNEQFFGPGTRLTVL.

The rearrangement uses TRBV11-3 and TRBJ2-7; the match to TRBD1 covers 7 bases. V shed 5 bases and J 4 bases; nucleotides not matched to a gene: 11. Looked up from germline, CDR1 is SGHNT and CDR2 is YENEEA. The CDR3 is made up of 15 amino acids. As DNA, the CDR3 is TGTGCCAGCAGCCCCCGACAGGGAGAGGGGTACGAGCAGTACTTC. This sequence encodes CASSPRQGEGYEQYF.

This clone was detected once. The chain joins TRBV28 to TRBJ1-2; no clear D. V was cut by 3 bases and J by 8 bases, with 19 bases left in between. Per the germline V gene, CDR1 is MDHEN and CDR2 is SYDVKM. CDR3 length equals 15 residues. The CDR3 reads CASSFGVGYEVGYTF. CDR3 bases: TGTGCCAGCAGTTTCGGGGTCGGATATGAAGTCGGCTACACCTTC.

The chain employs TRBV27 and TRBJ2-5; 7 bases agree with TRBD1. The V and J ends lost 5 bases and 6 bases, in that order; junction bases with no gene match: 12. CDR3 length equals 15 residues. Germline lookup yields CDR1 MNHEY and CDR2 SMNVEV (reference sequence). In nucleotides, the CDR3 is TGTGCCAGCAGTCCCCCGACAGGGACCTTGAAGACCCAGTACTTC. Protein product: CASSPPTGTLKTQYF.

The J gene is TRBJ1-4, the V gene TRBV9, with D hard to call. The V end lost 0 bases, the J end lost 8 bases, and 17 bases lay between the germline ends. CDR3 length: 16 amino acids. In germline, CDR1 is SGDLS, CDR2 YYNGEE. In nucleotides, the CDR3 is TGTGCCAGCAGCGTAGGGGCAGCCCTAATTGGCGAAAAACTGTTTTTT. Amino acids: CASSVGAALIGEKLFF.

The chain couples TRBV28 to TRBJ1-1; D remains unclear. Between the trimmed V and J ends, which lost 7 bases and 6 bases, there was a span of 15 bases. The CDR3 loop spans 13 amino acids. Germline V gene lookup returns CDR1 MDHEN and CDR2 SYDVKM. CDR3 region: CASIPGSSSEAFF. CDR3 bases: TGTGCCAGCATCCCCGGGAGCTCCTCTGAAGCTTTCTTT. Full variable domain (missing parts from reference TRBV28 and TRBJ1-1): DVKVTQSSRYLVKRTGEKVFLECVQDMDHENMFWYRQDPGLGLRLIYFSYDVKMKEKGDIPEGYSVSREKKERFSLILESASTNQTSMYLCASIPGSSSEAFFGQGTRLTVV.

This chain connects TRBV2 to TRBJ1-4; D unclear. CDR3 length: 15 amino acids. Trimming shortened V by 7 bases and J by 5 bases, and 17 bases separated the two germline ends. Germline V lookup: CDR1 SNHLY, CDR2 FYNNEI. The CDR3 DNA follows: TGTGCCAGCACCCCGGAGGTCGGGGAAAATGAAAAACTGTTTTTT. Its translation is CASTPEVGENEKLFF.

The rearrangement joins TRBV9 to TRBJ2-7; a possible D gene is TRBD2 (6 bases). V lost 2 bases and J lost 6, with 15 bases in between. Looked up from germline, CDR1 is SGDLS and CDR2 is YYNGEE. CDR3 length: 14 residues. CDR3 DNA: TGTGCCAGCAGCGTTAGGGAGGTGGTCGGCGAGCAGTACTTC. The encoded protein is CASSVREVVGEQYF.

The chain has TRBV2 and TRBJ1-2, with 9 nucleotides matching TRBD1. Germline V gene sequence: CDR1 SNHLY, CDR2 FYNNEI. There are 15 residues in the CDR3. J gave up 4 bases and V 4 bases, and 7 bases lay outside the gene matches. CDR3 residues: CASSAGGQGLYGYTF. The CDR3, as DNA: TGTGCCAGCAGTGCAGGGGGACAGGGCCTCTATGGCTACACCTTC.

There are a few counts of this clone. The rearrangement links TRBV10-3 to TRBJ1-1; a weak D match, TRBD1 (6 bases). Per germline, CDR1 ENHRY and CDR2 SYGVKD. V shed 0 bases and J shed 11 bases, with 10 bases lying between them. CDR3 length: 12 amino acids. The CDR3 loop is CAISESQGSAFF. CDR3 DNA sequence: TGTGCCATCAGTGAGTCCCAGGGGTCTGCTTTCTTT.

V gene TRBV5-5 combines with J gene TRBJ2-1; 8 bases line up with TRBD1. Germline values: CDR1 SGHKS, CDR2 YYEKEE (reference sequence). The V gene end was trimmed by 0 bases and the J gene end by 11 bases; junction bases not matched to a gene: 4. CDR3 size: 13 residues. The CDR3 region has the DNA TGTGCCAGCAGCTTGGCGGACAGGGTGCAGCAGTTCTTC. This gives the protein CASSLADRVQQFF.

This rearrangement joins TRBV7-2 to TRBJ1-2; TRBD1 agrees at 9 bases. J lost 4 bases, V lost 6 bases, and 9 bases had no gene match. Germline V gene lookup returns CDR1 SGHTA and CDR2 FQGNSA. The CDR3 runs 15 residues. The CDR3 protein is CASRPQPGQGYGYTF. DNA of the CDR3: TGTGCCAGCAGACCCCAACCGGGACAGGGCTATGGCTACACCTTC.

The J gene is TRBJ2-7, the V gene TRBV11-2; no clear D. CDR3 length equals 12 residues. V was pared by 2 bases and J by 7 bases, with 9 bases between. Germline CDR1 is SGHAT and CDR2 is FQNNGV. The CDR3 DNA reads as TGTGCCAGCAGCTTACAGGAAGTGGAGCAGTACTTC. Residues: CASSLQEVEQYF.